This TCR beta chain is drawn from a study of cytomegalovirus exposure and HLA in healthy donors. CDR1 and CDR2 from the germline V gene are MNHNS and SASEGT. The length of the CDR3 is 15 residues. Germline trimming cut 6 bases from V and 6 bases from J; bases unmatched to any gene: 10. PCR amplification relied on 60 Vbeta primers (plus 13 Jbeta primers). Data came from immunoSEQ multiplex PCR; TCRdb stores just in-frame clones and leaves some out. The sample has about 82,000 clones, 63% seen once. The material sequenced was PBMCs. The rearrangement joins TRBV6-1 to TRBJ2-4; 8 bases are a match to TRBD1. The receptor comes from a woman aged 40 to 50 in good health and CMV-seropositive. CDR3 DNA: TGTGCCAGCAGGGACCTACAGGGGGTCGGAAACATTCAGTACTTC. Translation gives CASRDLQGVGNIQYF.